This entry lists 32 T cell receptor beta chains sequenced from one sample in a study of T cell repertoires in cytomegalovirus infection. MiXCR was run by TCRdb on the reads, yielding one entry per CDR3 protein. This sample yields under 600,000 distinct CDR3 sequences, of which about 15% are seen a single time; approximately 24% belongs to the top ten. The sequenced sample was CD8+ T cells from PBMCs. The receptors come from a human donor in good health (CMV status not recorded). Some clones in this sample may be carry-over from other donors' samples.

This clonotype was counted at least ten times. J is TRBJ1-1 and V is TRBV11-2, with no clear D. The CDR3 has 12 amino acids. Germline V gives CDR1 SGHAT, CDR2 FQNNGV. The V gene lost 3 bases and the J gene lost 8 bases, with 10 bases spanning the gap. CDR3 in amino acids: CASSFTAHEAFF. The CDR3 nucleotides are TGTGCCAGCAGCTTCACCGCCCACGAAGCTTTCTTT.

In its sample, this clonotype was seen many times. The chain employs TRBV7-9 and TRBJ2-3; 8 nucleotides line up with TRBD1. The germline V gene has CDR1 SEHNR and CDR2 FQNEAQ (reference sequence). With V trimmed by 3 bases and J by 4 bases, 9 bases remained unmatched. The CDR3 has 16 residues. The CDR3 nucleotides read TGTGCCAGCAGCTTCGACGGGACAGGCGGCCCAGATACGCAGTATTTT. Protein: CASSFDGTGGPDTQYF.

As to this clonotype: The junction departs from germline at one end; a sequencing error may be responsible. V gene TRBV6-9 combines with J gene TRBJ2-1, with 10 bases lining up with TRBD2. The CDR3 length is 18 residues. Germline-derived CDR1 and CDR2 are MNHGY and SVAAGI. The CDR3, as DNA: TGTGCCAGCAGCAAGCGGGAGGGCCACCTTGGCTCCCACAATGAGCAGTTCTTC. Translating gives CASSKREGHLGSHNEQFF.

The chain employs TRBV4-2 and TRBJ2-5, with 7 bases fitting TRBD2. The CDR3 is 14 residues long. Germline CDR1 reads LGHNA; CDR2 reads YNFKEQ. V shed 1 base, J shed 5 bases, and the junction held 4 bases outside the gene matches. The CDR3 spells CASSQAGGGETQYF. The CDR3 DNA sequence: TGTGCCAGCAGCCAAGCTGGGGGAGGGGAGACCCAGTACTTC.

The CDR3 DNA reads TGTGCCAGTAGTATGGGGGGACTAGCGGGAAACAATGAGCAGTTCTTC. It specifies CASSMGGLAGNNEQFF. V and J are TRBV19 and TRBJ2-1, with TRBD2 identical over 13 bases. The germline V gene has CDR1 LNHDA and CDR2 SQIVND (reference sequence). With 3 bases clipped from V and 5 bases from J, the junction kept 4 bases outside the gene matches. This CDR3 is built from 16 residues.

Many counts were recorded for this clonotype. The chain is built from TRBV7-9 and TRBJ2-7; D is uncertain. Trimming removed 1 base from V and 5 bases from J, with 6 bases in between. Germline values: CDR1 SEHNR, CDR2 FQNEAQ (reference sequence). The CDR3 has 12 amino acids. The CDR3 region has the DNA TGTGCCAGCAGCTTAGTTAGCCACGAGCAGTACTTC. Amino acid sequence: CASSLVSHEQYF. Full variable domain (remainder filled in from reference TRBV7-9 and TRBJ2-7): DTGVSQNPRHKITKRGQNVTFRCDPISEHNRLYWYRQTLGQGPEFLTYFQNEAQLEKSRLLSDRFSAERPKGSFSTLEIQRTEQGDSAMYLCASSLVSHEQYFGPGTRLTVT.

This clonotype was detected a few times. V and J are TRBV6-6 and TRBJ1-1; TRBD1 matches 10 bases. V gave up 5 bases and J gave up 3 bases; unmatched junction bases: 9. Germline CDR1 MNHNY, CDR2 SVGAGI (reference sequence). The CDR3 has 16 residues. The CDR3 loop is CASSGDRGARDTEAFF. For the CDR3, the DNA is TGTGCCAGCAGTGGGGACAGGGGCGCCAGGGACACTGAAGCTTTCTTT.

The rearrangement joins TRBV6-1 to TRBJ2-2; tentatively, D is TRBD1 or TRBD2 (6 bases each). The CDR3 has 17 amino acids. Per germline, CDR1 MNHNS and CDR2 SASEGT. Trimming cost V 2 bases and J 0 bases, with 13 bases left between them. CDR3 residues: CASSESWGATNTGELFF. DNA of the CDR3: TGTGCCAGCAGTGAAAGCTGGGGGGCGACGAACACCGGGGAGCTGTTTTTT.

This rearrangement joins TRBV27 to TRBJ1-5; D gene uncertain. The CDR3 totals 17 residues. Per the germline V gene, CDR1 is MNHEY and CDR2 is SMNVEV (reference sequence). Deletions cut 0 bases from V and 1 base from J, with 13 bases between. CDR3 nucleotides: TGTGCCAGCAGTTTATCTCAACCCACGGGGAGCAATCAGCCCCAGCATTTT. Translation: CASSLSQPTGSNQPQHF.

There are many counts of this clonotype. The rearrangement links TRBV7-8 to TRBJ2-1, with 7 bases lining up with TRBD1. V lost 6 bases to trimming and J lost 10 bases; unmatched junction nucleotides: 6. The CDR3 is 12 residues long. Germline values: CDR1 SGHVS, CDR2 FQNEAQ. CDR3 DNA sequence: TGTGCCAGCAGGGAAACAGGGGACGAGCAGTTCTTC. It encodes CASRETGDEQFF.

The V gene is TRBV19, the J gene TRBJ2-1; D possibly uses TRBD1 or TRBD2 (5 bases each). Per the germline V gene, CDR1 is LNHDA and CDR2 is SQIVND (reference sequence). Trimming removed 7 bases from V and 8 bases from J, with 18 bases in between. This CDR3 has 14 residues. The CDR3 coding sequence is TGTGCCAGTAACGACCGGGGACCTTGGTATGAGCAGTTCTTC. Its translation is CASNDRGPWYEQFF. Supplemented by reference TRBV19 and TRBJ2-1, the full variable domain reads DGGITQSPKYLFRKEGQNVTLSCEQNLNHDAMYWYRQDPGQGLRLIYYSQIVNDFQKGDIAEGYSVSREKKESFPLTVTSAQKNPTAFYLCASNDRGPWYEQFFGPGTRLTVL.

With respect to this clonotype: A much larger clone differs by one base, so this may be a read error. The chain links TRBV10-3 to TRBJ1-1; D unclear. Germline CDR1 ENHRY, CDR2 SYGVKD. V was trimmed by 2 bases and J by 1 base, leaving 11 bases between them. The CDR3 is made up of 15 amino acids. The CDR3 loop reads CAISEGRVGNTEAFF. CDR3 nucleotides: TGTGCCATCAGTGAGGGCCGAGTGGGGAACACTGAAGCTTTCTTT.

In its sample, this clonotype was seen many times. The chain combines TRBV28 with TRBJ1-1; a possible D gene is TRBD1 (5 bases). The CDR3 totals 17 residues. Germline V gene sequence: CDR1 MDHEN, CDR2 SYDVKM. Trimming removed 1 base at V and 2 bases at J, with 17 bases between. CDR3 DNA sequence: TGTGCCAGCAGTTTATTAAGAGGGGCCGGAGGCAACACTGAAGCTTTCTTT. Its protein is CASSLLRGAGGNTEAFF.

At least ten counts were recorded for this clonotype. The rearrangement links TRBV7-9 to TRBJ2-1; 10 nucleotides line up with TRBD1. In germline, CDR1 is SEHNR, CDR2 FQNEAQ (reference sequence). This CDR3 is built from 15 residues. Trimming cost V 5 bases and J 6 bases; bases outside gene matches: 7. CDR3 sequence: CASSAPGQGFNEQFF. CDR3 DNA sequence: TGTGCCAGCAGCGCGCCGGGACAGGGGTTCAATGAGCAGTTCTTC.

This chain joins TRBV15 and TRBJ2-7; D is tentatively TRBD1 or TRBD2 (5 bases each). Germline lookup yields CDR1 LNHNV and CDR2 YYDKDF (reference sequence). V gave up 0 bases and J gave up 5 bases, with 14 bases separating them. The CDR3 covers 15 residues. CDR3 protein: CATSREGLAGHEQYF. The CDR3 nucleotides are TGTGCCACCAGCAGAGAGGGGCTAGCTGGGCACGAGCAGTACTTC.

The chain has TRBV9 and TRBJ1-6, with 9 bases matching TRBD1. The CDR3 extends over 14 amino acids. The V gene's germline CDR1 is SGDLS and CDR2 YYNGEE. Losses at the gene ends were 3 bases for V and 7 bases for J; bases not matched to a gene: 2. Here the CDR3 reads CASSATGGNSPLHF. CDR3 coding DNA: TGTGCCAGCAGCGCCACAGGGGGCAATTCACCCCTCCACTTT.

The chain has TRBV5-5 and TRBJ1-2; no clear D gene. CDR3 size: 12 residues. The ends were cut back, 8 bases at V and 2 bases at J, with 10 bases in the middle. Looked up from germline, CDR1 is SGHKS and CDR2 is YYEKEE (reference sequence). CDR3 loop: CASQKDNYGYTF. CDR3 in DNA: TGTGCCAGTCAAAAGGACAACTATGGCTACACCTTC.

In this sample, this clonotype turned up many times. The chain employs TRBV11-2 and TRBJ2-3, with TRBD2 matching over 12 bases. The CDR3 is 16 residues long. Germline lookup yields CDR1 SGHAT and CDR2 FQNNGV. Trimming removed 4 bases from V and 4 bases from J; junction bases left unmatched: 6. CDR3 DNA sequence: TGTGCCAGCAGCTCACTAGCGGGGGGTGGCGCAGATACGCAGTATTTT. Encoded protein: CASSSLAGGGADTQYF.

There are many counts of this clonotype. CDR3 in amino acids: CATRTLGENNEQFF. The CDR3 nucleotides are TGTGCCACCCGCACTCTAGGGGAAAACAATGAGCAGTTCTTC. The rearrangement uses TRBV27 and TRBJ2-1; TRBD1 might be the D (5 bases). The CDR3 has 14 amino acids. The germline V gene has CDR1 MNHEY and CDR2 SMNVEV (reference sequence). The V gene lost 10 bases and the J gene lost 5 bases, with 18 bases spanning the gap.

This clonotype was found a few times. This sequence joins TRBV4-2 and TRBJ2-7; D is uncertain. The CDR3 spans 12 residues. CDR1 is LGHNA, CDR2 YNFKEQ, per germline. Trimming shortened V by 0 bases and J by 6 bases, and 6 bases separated the two germline ends. The CDR3 region has the DNA TGTGCCAGCAGCCAAGATAACGGCGAGCAGTACTTC. Its translation is CASSQDNGEQYF.

This clonotype was seen many times. V gene TRBV7-8 combines with J gene TRBJ2-1, with a tentative D call TRBD2 (6 bases). Germline CDR1 SGHVS, CDR2 FQNEAQ. The CDR3 totals 13 residues. V lost 4 bases to trimming and J lost 10 bases, with 14 bases between them. The CDR3: CASSSPQEGEQFF. The CDR3 DNA follows: TGTGCCAGCAGCTCCCCTCAGGAGGGAGAGCAGTTCTTC.

This clonotype occurred a few times. This chain links TRBV12-3 or TRBV12-4 with TRBJ2-1, with 7 positions matching TRBD1. The CDR3 is 15 amino acids. J gave up 9 bases and V 8 bases, and 16 bases lay outside the gene matches. Here the CDR3 DNA reads TGTGCCAGCTCGGGACAGCCCATTGCCCCCGGTGAGCAGTTCTTC. Translation gives CASSGQPIAPGEQFF.

J is TRBJ2-1 and V is TRBV6-4, with a weak D call TRBD2 (5 bases). CDR1 and CDR2 from the germline V gene are MRHNA and SNTAGT. V was pared by 0 bases and J by 9 bases, with 18 bases between. The CDR3 spans 16 residues. The CDR3: CASSDSRTSPRSEQFF. The DNA for the CDR3 is TGTGCCAGCAGTGACTCAAGGACTTCCCCACGTAGTGAGCAGTTCTTC.

This clonotype was observed at least ten times. The DNA for the CDR3 is TGTGCCAGCAGCTTAGATCAGCAGGGGACCTATGGCTACACCTTC. Its protein is CASSLDQQGTYGYTF. The V and J genes are TRBV11-2 and TRBJ1-2, with D perhaps matching TRBD1 (6 bases). The V gene lost 0 bases and the J gene lost 4 bases, with 12 bases spanning the gap. There are 15 residues in the CDR3. The germline V gene has CDR1 SGHAT and CDR2 FQNNGV.

The sample holds a few counts of this clonotype. The genes are TRBV20-1 and TRBJ2-5; 7 bases are shared with TRBD2. V trimming: 2 bases; J trimming: 5 bases; junction bases outside the gene matches: 11. Germline-derived CDR1 and CDR2 are DFQATT and SNEGSKA (reference sequence). CDR3 size: 15 residues. CDR3 protein: CSARPSGALLETQYF. The DNA of the CDR3 is TGCAGTGCTAGACCGAGCGGGGCTCTTCTGGAGACCCAGTACTTC.

This clonotype was seen more than once but under ten times. J is TRBJ2-5 and V is TRBV12-3 or TRBV12-4; D is possibly TRBD1 (5 bases). Trimming pared 2 bases from V and 6 bases from J, leaving 16 bases between. There are 15 residues in the CDR3. The CDR3, as DNA: TGTGCCAGCAGTTTAACGACAGAAAACGGAAAGACCCAGTACTTC. It codes for CASSLTTENGKTQYF.

This clonotype showed up many times. V usage is TRBV7-9 and J usage is TRBJ2-7, with 8 nucleotides matching TRBD2. V was clipped by 5 bases and J by 0 bases; unmatched bases: 18. There are 19 residues in the CDR3. CDR1 SEHNR and CDR2 FQNEAQ come from the germline V gene (reference sequence). The CDR3 protein is CASSPEKGGLSGTSYEQYF. The CDR3 bases are TGTGCCAGCAGCCCCGAAAAGGGGGGACTTAGCGGGACCTCCTACGAGCAGTACTTC.

This clonotype has a count of ten or more. The J gene is TRBJ2-7, the V gene TRBV7-2, with D unresolved. CDR3 size: 17 residues. Germline CDR1 SGHTA, CDR2 FQGNSA. Trimming pared 7 bases from V and 1 base from J, leaving 23 bases between. CDR3 in DNA: TGTGCCAGCACCCCATCGGCTAGACCTTATGTTTCCTACGAGCAGTACTTC. Translated, it gives CASTPSARPYVSYEQYF.

This clonotype was picked up a small number of times. The gene calls are TRBV7-9 and TRBJ2-7; D may be TRBD1 (7 bases). The germline V and J ends were trimmed by 1 base and 0 bases, with 22 bases remaining between them. The germline V gene has CDR1 SEHNR and CDR2 FQNEAQ (reference sequence). The CDR3 contains 19 residues. This chain's CDR3 is CASSLVGRGRLGYSYEQYF. The CDR3 region has the DNA TGTGCCAGCAGCTTAGTGGGCAGGGGGAGACTAGGCTACTCCTACGAGCAGTACTTC. The full variable domain, with the rest looked up from reference TRBV7-9 and TRBJ2-7, is DTGVSQNPRHKITKRGQNVTFRCDPISEHNRLYWYRQTLGQGPEFLTYFQNEAQLEKSRLLSDRFSAERPKGSFSTLEIQRTEQGDSAMYLCASSLVGRGRLGYSYEQYFGPGTRLTVT.

This clonotype was observed once. J is TRBJ1-1 and V is TRBV5-1; D is ambiguous. This CDR3 comprises 15 residues. V was trimmed by 0 bases and J by 2 bases, leaving 11 bases between them. Germline V CDR1 and CDR2: SGHRS, YFSETQ. The DNA of the CDR3 is TGCGCCAGCAGCTTGGTGGCAGCACCTAACACTGAAGCTTTCTTT. Residues: CASSLVAAPNTEAFF.

This clonotype has ten or more counts. Written as DNA, the CDR3 is TGTGCCAGCAGTTTACCCCTCCAGGAGAGACCCCAGCATTTT. Protein product: CASSLPLQERPQHF. This chain connects TRBV12-3 or TRBV12-4 to TRBJ1-5, with unresolved D. The germline V and J ends were trimmed by 2 bases and 10 bases, with 15 bases remaining between them. The CDR3 extends over 14 amino acids.

The rearrangement links TRBV5-6 to TRBJ2-5; TRBD2 might be the D (6 bases). From germline, CDR1 is SGHDT and CDR2 YYEEEE. This CDR3 has 14 amino acids. V lost 4 bases and J lost 3, with 13 bases in between. In nucleotides, the CDR3 is TGTGCCAGCAGCGGAGGATGGGGGGAAGAGACCCAGTACTTC. Its protein product is CASSGGWGEETQYF.